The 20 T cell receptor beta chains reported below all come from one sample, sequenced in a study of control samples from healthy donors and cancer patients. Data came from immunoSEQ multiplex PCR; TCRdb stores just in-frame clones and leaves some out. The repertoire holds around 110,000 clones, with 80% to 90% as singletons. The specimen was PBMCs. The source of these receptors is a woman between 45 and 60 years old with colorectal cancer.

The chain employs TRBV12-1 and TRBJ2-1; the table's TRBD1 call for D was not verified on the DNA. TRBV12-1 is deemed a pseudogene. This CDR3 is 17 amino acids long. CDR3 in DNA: TGTGCCAGCAGCTTCGCCTCGTTGACAGACATCTACAATGAGCAGTTCTTC. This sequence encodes CASSFASLTDIYNEQFF.

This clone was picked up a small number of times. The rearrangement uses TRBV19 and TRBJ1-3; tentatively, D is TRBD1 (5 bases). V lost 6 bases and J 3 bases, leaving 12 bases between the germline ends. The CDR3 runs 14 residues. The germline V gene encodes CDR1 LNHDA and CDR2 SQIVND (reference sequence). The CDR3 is CASSAGNFGNTIYF. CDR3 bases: TGTGCCAGTAGCGCAGGGAATTTTGGAAACACCATATATTTT.

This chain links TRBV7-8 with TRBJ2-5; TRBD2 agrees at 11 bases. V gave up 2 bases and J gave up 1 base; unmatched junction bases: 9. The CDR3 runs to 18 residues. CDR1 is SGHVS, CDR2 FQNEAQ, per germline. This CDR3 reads CASSLLALTSGIQETQYF. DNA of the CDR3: TGTGCCAGCAGCTTATTAGCGCTGACTAGCGGGATCCAAGAGACCCAGTACTTC.

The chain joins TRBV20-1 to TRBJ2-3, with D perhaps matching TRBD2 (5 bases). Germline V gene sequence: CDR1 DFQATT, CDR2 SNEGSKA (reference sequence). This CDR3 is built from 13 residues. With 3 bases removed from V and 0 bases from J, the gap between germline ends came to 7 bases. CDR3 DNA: TGCAGTGCTAGTAGCGTTAGCACAGATACGCAGTATTTT. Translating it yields CSASSVSTDTQYF.

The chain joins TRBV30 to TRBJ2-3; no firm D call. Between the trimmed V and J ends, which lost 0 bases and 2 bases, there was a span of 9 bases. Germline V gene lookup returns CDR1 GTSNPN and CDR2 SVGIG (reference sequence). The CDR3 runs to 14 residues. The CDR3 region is CAWSVRGTTDTQYF. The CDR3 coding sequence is TGTGCCTGGAGTGTACGAGGCACCACAGATACGCAGTATTTT.

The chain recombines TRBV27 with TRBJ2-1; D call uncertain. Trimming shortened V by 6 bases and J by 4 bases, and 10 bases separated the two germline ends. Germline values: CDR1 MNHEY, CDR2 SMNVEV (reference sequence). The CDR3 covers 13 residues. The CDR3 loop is CASRSQNYNEQFF. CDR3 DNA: TGTGCCAGCAGGAGTCAGAATTACAATGAGCAGTTCTTC.

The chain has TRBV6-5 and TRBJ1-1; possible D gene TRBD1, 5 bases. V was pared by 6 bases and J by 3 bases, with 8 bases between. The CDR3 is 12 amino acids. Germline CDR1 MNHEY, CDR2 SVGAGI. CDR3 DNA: TGTGCCAGCAGCGACAGTTACACTGAAGCTTTCTTT. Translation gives CASSDSYTEAFF.

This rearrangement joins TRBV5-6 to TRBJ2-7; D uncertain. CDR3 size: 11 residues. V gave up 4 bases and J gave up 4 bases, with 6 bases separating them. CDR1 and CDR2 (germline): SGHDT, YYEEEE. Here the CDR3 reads CASSLNYEQYF. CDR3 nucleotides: TGTGCCAGCAGCCTAAATTACGAGCAGTACTTC.

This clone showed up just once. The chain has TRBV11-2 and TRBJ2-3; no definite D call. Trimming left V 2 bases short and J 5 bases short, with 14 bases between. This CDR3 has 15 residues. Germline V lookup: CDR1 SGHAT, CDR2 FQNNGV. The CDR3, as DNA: TGTGCCAGCAGCTTAAGGGTATCCCCTGAAGATACGCAGTATTTT. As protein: CASSLRVSPEDTQYF.

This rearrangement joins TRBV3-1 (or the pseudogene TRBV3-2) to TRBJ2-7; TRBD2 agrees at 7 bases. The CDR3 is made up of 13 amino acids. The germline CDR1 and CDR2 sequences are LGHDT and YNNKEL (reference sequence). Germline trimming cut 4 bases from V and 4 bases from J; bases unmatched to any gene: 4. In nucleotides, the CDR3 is TGTGCCAGCAGCCGTGGGGGGGGTTACGAGCAGTACTTC. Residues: CASSRGGGYEQYF.

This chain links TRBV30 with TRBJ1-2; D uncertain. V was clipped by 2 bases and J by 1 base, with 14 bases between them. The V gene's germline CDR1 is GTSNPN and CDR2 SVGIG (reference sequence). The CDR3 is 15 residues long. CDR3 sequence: CAWSRRQTSNYGYTF. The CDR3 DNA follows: TGTGCCTGGAGTAGACGACAAACAAGTAACTATGGCTACACCTTC. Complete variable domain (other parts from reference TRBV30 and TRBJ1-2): SQTIHQWPATLVQPVGSPLSLECTVEGTSNPNLYWYRQAAGRGLQLLFYSVGIGQISSEVPQNLSASRPQDRQFILSSKKLLLSDSGFYLCAWSRRQTSNYGYTFGSGTRLTVV.

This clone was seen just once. In DNA form, the CDR3 reads TGTGCCAGCAGCCCGCAATCAGAGACCCAGTACTTC. It codes for CASSPQSETQYF. The chain is built from TRBV6-5 and TRBJ2-5; no reliable D call. The CDR3 totals 12 residues. The germline V gene has CDR1 MNHEY and CDR2 SVGAGI. With 6 bases removed from V and 4 bases from J, the gap between germline ends came to 9 bases.

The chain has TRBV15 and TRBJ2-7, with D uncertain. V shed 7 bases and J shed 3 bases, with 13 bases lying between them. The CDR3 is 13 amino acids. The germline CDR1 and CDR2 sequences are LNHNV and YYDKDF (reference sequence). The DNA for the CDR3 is TGTGCCACCAAAAGTAAGCTTCACTACGAGCAGTACTTC. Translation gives CATKSKLHYEQYF.

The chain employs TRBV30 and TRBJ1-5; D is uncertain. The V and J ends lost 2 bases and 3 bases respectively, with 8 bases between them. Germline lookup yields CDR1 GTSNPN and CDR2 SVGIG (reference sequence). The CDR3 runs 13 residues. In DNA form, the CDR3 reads TGTGCCTGGAGTCAAAGGGACAATCAGCCCCAGCATTTT. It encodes CAWSQRDNQPQHF.

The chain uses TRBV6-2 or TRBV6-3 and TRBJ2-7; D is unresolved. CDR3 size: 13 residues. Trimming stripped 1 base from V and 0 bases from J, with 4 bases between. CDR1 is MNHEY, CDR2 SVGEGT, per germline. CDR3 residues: CASSYLNSYEQYF. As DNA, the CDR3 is TGTGCCAGCAGTTACTTGAACTCCTACGAGCAGTACTTC.

The CDR3 loop reads CASRILTSGYDHEQFF. The CDR3 DNA sequence: TGTGCCAGCAGAATATTGACTAGCGGGTACGACCATGAGCAGTTCTTC. The J gene is TRBJ2-1, the V gene TRBV11-2, with 10 bases aligning to TRBD2. The CDR3 length is 16 residues. The junction had 13 bases not matched to a gene; V was cut back by 6 bases and J by 8 bases. Germline lookup yields CDR1 SGHAT and CDR2 FQNNGV.

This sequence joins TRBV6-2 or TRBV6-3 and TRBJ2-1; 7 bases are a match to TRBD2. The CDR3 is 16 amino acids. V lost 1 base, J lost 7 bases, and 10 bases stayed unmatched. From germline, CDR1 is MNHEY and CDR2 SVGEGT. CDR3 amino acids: CASSYWPTRGENEQFF. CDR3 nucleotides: TGTGCCAGCAGTTACTGGCCCACCCGGGGGGAAAATGAGCAGTTCTTC.

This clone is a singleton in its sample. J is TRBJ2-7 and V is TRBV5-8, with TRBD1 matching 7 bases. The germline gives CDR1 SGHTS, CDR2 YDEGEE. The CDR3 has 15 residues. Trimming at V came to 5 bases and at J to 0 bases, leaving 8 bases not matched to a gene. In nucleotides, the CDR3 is TGTGCCAGCAGGCCGGGGACAGACGTCTCCTACGAGCAGTACTTC. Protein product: CASRPGTDVSYEQYF.

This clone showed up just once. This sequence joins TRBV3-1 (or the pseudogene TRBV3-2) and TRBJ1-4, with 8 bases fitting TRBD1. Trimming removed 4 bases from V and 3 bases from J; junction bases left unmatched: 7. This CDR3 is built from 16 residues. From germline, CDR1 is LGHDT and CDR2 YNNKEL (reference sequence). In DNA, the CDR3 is TGTGCCAGCAGCCGGACAGGGTTGGGAGCTAATGAAAAACTGTTTTTT. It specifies CASSRTGLGANEKLFF.

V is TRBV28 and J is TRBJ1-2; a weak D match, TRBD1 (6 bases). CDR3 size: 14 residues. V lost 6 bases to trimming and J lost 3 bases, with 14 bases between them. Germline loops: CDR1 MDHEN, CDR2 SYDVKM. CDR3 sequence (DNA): TGTGCCAGCAGCCCCCCACAGGGTTACTATGGCTACACCTTC. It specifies CASSPPQGYYGYTF.